This entry lists 6 T cell receptor beta chains sequenced from one sample in a study of monozygotic twins with cystic fibrosis. The assay was immunoSEQ multiplex PCR, and TCRdb's table has in-frame clones only and misses some. The data show some 9,600 clones, with approximately 91% seen just once and around 5.9% held by the top ten. Sequences were obtained from blood. The receptors shown here come from a boy between 2 and 10 years old with cystic fibrosis.

The chain recombines TRBV7-8 with TRBJ2-5, with 11 positions matching TRBD2. V was clipped by 0 bases and J by 2 bases; unmatched bases: 5. The CDR3 has 17 residues. Germline assignment: CDR1 SGHVS and CDR2 FQNEAQ. CDR3 DNA: TGTGCCAGCAGCTTAGCTGTTAGCGGGGGGGGACAAGAGACCCAGTACTTC. Its translation is CASSLAVSGGGQETQYF.

V and J are TRBV30 and TRBJ2-1; weak D call: TRBD1 (6 bases). The V end lost 3 bases, the J end lost 9 bases, and 6 bases lay between the germline ends. The CDR3 is 10 amino acids. CDR1 and CDR2 (germline): GTSNPN, SVGIG (reference sequence). CDR3 loop: CAWSRGEQFF. The CDR3 nucleotides read TGTGCCTGGAGCAGGGGTGAGCAGTTCTTC.

This clone was counted a single time. This chain uses TRBV13 with TRBJ2-7; D gene unclear. Trimming pared 5 bases from V and 3 bases from J, leaving 14 bases between. CDR3 length: 14 residues. Germline V CDR1 and CDR2: PRHDT, FYEKMQ (reference sequence). CDR3 nucleotides: TGTGCCAGCAGCCCCCCGACCCTCAGCTACGAGCAGTACTTC. Translating gives CASSPPTLSYEQYF. Filled out from reference TRBV13 and TRBJ2-7, the complete variable domain reads AAGVIQSPRHLIKEKRETATLKCYPIPRHDTVYWYQQGPGQDPQFLISFYEKMQSDKGSIPDRFSAQQFSDYHSELNMSSLELGDSALYFCASSPPTLSYEQYFGPGTRLTVT.

The chain employs TRBV2 and TRBJ2-1, with 12 bases aligning to TRBD2. V shed 6 bases, J shed 10 bases, and the junction held 10 bases outside the gene matches. Germline V lookup: CDR1 SNHLY, CDR2 FYNNEI. The length of the CDR3 is 15 residues. The CDR3 is CASRASGGAPREQFF. CDR3 bases: TGTGCCAGCAGAGCTAGCGGGGGGGCTCCTAGGGAGCAGTTCTTC.

This sequence joins TRBV7-2 and TRBJ2-2, with D perhaps TRBD1 (5 bases). V was cut by 2 bases and J by 6 bases, with 10 bases left in between. The CDR3 spans 14 residues. The germline gives CDR1 SGHTA, CDR2 FQGNSA. CDR3 sequence: CASSLTPGSGELFF. The CDR3 DNA reads as TGTGCCAGCAGCTTAACCCCAGGGTCCGGGGAGCTGTTTTTT.

This rearrangement joins TRBV5-6 to TRBJ2-7; tentative D call: TRBD1 (5 bases). In germline, CDR1 is SGHDT, CDR2 YYEEEE. The CDR3 has 16 residues. Trimming cost V 2 bases and J 0 bases, with 15 bases left between them. The CDR3 loop reads CASSFTGARSSYEQYV. CDR3 DNA: TGTGCCAGCAGCTTCACTGGGGCCCGCAGCTCCTACGAGCAGTACGTC.